The present entry profiles one TCR beta chain with its context. Its specificity is unknown. This specimen belongs to a study of T-cell memory formation after mild COVID-19. TCRdb called the 5' RACE reads again in MiXCR, with one record for every CDR3 protein. The sample lists 280,000 or so distinct CDR3 sequences; over 7% were seen once. The CDR3 is 12 residues long. The germline CDR1 and CDR2 sequences are SNHLY and FYNNEI. The V and J ends lost 6 bases and 7 bases respectively, with 10 bases between them. Whole-study results and caveats: A second wave expanding day 15 to 37 was CD4+-biased; contracting clones were balanced. Pre-infection memory carried some responding clones, suggesting that cross-reactive memory joined.

Sequences were obtained from PBMCs or a T cell subset sorted from them (not recorded which). This rearrangement joins TRBV2 to TRBJ1-5, with D possibly TRBD1 on 5 matching bases. This sequence originates from a man aged 18 to 35 who had mild COVID-19 (a few samples of this study predate the infection). Cell type and time point are not known. The CDR3 coding sequence is TGTGCCAGCAGAGCTCAGGGCCAGCCCCAGCATTTT. Translation gives CASRAQGQPQHF.